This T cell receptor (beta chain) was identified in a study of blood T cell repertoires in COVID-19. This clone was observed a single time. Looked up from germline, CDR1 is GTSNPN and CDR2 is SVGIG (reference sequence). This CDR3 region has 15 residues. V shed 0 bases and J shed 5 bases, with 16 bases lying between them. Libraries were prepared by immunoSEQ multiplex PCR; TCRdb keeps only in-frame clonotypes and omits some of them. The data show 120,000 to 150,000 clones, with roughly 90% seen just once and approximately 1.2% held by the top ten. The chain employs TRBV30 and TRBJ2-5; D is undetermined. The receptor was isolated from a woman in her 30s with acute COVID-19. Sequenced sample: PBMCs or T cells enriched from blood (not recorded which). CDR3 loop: CAWSVRVGYGETQYF. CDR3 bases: TGTGCCTGGAGTGTACGGGTCGGTTACGGGGAGACCCAGTACTTC.